This T cell receptor beta chain was recorded in a study of Ad26.COV2.S vaccination and SARS-CoV-2 variants. For the study at large: Sample donor was a member of the COV1001 Ad26.COV2.S trial arm. Recipients of Ad26.COV2.S got it intramuscularly, once or twice 56 days apart.

Treatment defined: about 20 received Ad26.COV2.S at low or high dose, single or two shots; 5 received placebo; per-sample allocation not given. At day 63 after the first vaccine or placebo injection, samples were drawn. Regarding the study as a whole: Measurements of TCR breadth and depth may have given underestimates of the total T cell responses.

A word on this clone: Its antigen remains unidentified.

V was cut by 8 bases and J by 4 bases, with 8 bases left in between. This CDR3 has 11 residues. This table comes from immunoSEQ multiplex PCR, and its TCRdb copy is limited to in-frame clones, with some not included. Of over 300,000 clones listed, 80% to 90% are singletons. This TCR was sampled from a person between 18 and 65 years old who received the Ad26.COV2.S COVID-19 vaccine or a placebo. The rearrangement links TRBV12-3 or TRBV12-4 to TRBJ2-5; D uncertain. The specimen comprised peripheral blood, sampled in a trial of Ad26.COV2.S vaccine versus placebo. CDR3 nucleotide sequence: TGTGCCAGCGGCGTGGGAGAGACCCAGTACTTC. It translates to CASGVGETQYF.